Listed below are T cell receptor beta chains from one sample, sequenced in a study of T cells in Graves' hyperthyroidism and ophthalmopathy. TCRdb passed the multiplex PCR reads through MiXCR, listing each CDR3 protein once. Here the sample spans approximately 590,000 distinct CDR3 sequences, 15% to 18% being singletons. Sequencing used blood. Every receptor here comes from a woman younger than 45 with Graves' hyperthyroidism. Each CDR3 is given with its conserved first and last residue. The D gene is left open where the match is weak. Clone size is stated in some rows and not others, as once, few, many or a class when expanded.

clone size,D gene,J gene,V gene,CDR3 protein,CDR3 DNA
many,TRBD1,TRBJ2-1,TRBV12-3/TRBV12-4,CASSGGQRHYNEQFF,TGTGCCAGCAGTGGGGGACAGAGACACTACAATGAGCAGTTCTTC
many,-,TRBJ1-6,TRBV7-3,CASSLDGYNSPLHF,TGTGCCAGCAGCTTAGACGGGTATAATTCACCCCTCCACTTT
-,-,TRBJ2-1,TRBV19,CATVEGGSSYNEQFF,TGTGCCACCGTGGAGGGGGGGAGCTCCTACAATGAGCAGTTCTTC
few,-,TRBJ1-6,TRBV20-1,CSAAGSPLHF,TGCAGTGCTGCCGGATCACCCCTCCACTTT
few,TRBD1,TRBJ1-2,TRBV18,CASSVTGGARNYGYTF,TGTGCCAGCTCGGTTACAGGGGGTGCGCGGAACTATGGCTACACCTTC
many,-,TRBJ2-3,TRBV5-5,CASSLVMGQVVDTQYF,TGTGCCAGCAGCTTGGTCATGGGGCAAGTTGTCGATACGCAGTATTTT
many,-,TRBJ2-3,TRBV11-3,CASSGSADTQYF,TGTGCCAGCAGCGGGTCTGCAGATACGCAGTATTTT
-,-,TRBJ1-1,TRBV10-2,CASIPEGTTEAFF,TGCGCCAGCATTCCCGAGGGAACCACTGAAGCTTTCTTT
-,-,TRBJ2-5,TRBV6-5,CASSYPGRGDQYF,TGTGCCAGCAGTTACCCGGGACGGGGAGACCAGTACTTC
many,-,TRBJ1-1,TRBV27,CASSWTDTQGAEAFF,TGTGCCAGCAGTTGGACGGACACGCAAGGTGCTGAAGCTTTCTTT
many,-,TRBJ2-1,TRBV27,CASVPWGQGTAGGSSYNEQFF,TGTGCCAGCGTACCCTGGGGACAGGGGACAGCGGGAGGGTCCTCCTACAATGAGCAGTTCTTC
-,-,TRBJ2-4,TRBV19,CASIWAHGGNIQYF,TGTGCCAGTATATGGGCCCACGGTGGGAACATTCAGTACTTC
many,TRBD1,TRBJ2-7,TRBV10-3,CAISEGPAGGIYEQYF,TGTGCCATCAGTGAAGGTCCGGCAGGGGGCATCTACGAGCAGTACTTC
many,-,TRBJ1-1,TRBV9,CASSDLDGEAFF,TGTGCCAGCAGCGACTTAGACGGCGAAGCTTTCTTT